The text below deals with one TCR beta chain. This clonotype has a count of ten or more. The antigen it binds to is not known. Per-nucleotide qualities are absent, and no much larger clonotype sits a single base away. V is reduced by 5 bases and J by 4 bases, leaving a spacing of 12 bases between them. The CDR3 spans 12 residues, from the cysteine through the phenylalanine. Of all the DNA, just the CDR3 is kept, 36 bases in frame from base 1. CDR1 and CDR2 are drawn from the germline V gene (reference sequence): DFQATT, SNEGSKA. In the ophthalmopathy patients, disease was moderately to severely active, with a Clinical Activity Score of 3 or more, a NOSPECS grade of 4 or more, and a duration of less than 3 months. Exclusion was applied to patients with uncontrolled infections, other autoimmune diseases, pregnancy or lactation. Clinical symptoms, serum thyroxine and TRAb, thyroid ultrasound, and orbital computed tomography formed the basis for the diagnoses. Ficoll-Paque density gradient centrifugation was used to isolate PBMCs from around 9.1 ml of fresh peripheral blood. Total RNA was extracted using Trizol reagent, and RNA quality was assessed on an Agilent 2100 Bioanalyzer.

This sample was taken from a study of T cells in Graves' hyperthyroidism and ophthalmopathy (dated by TCRdb to between 2018 and 2020). Background on the whole study: Peripheral blood samples were taken at the time of initial diagnosis, prior to any treatment. To identify distinguishing TCR V-J signatures, a discovery cohort of about 95 patients was used, comprising fewer than 45 with Graves' ophthalmopathy and about 59 with stable Graves' hyperthyroidism. An independent validation cohort of 18 to 20 hyperthyroidism patients and approximately 17 patients who later progressed to ophthalmopathy tested prospective prediction of ophthalmopathy. After sampling, hyperthyroidism patients received methimazole starting at 30 mg daily, and ophthalmopathy patients received high-dose intravenous methylprednisolone. The 100 discovery patients were randomly split 7:3 into training and test sets. According to the paper, TCR Vbeta CDR3 sequencing was carried out on 135 peripheral blood samples, which came from 40 to 45 ophthalmopathy, 75 or so hyperthyroidism and roughly 17 progressor patients. In about 6 Graves' hyperthyroidism patients, the study also compared T-cell repertoires from thyroid tissue with T-cell repertoires from blood.

Findings and caveats that apply to the study as a whole: In validation, the model predicted progression to ophthalmopathy a median of about 6.5 months before onset, with 65% to 71% sensitivity and roughly 72% specificity. In cross-validation, a model built on a 13 V-J signature told ophthalmopathy apart from stable hyperthyroidism with approximately 91% sensitivity and 81% to 82% specificity, and in testing the same model reached 80%/75%. Sample size was not statistically predetermined, and blinding of investigators to group allocation was not performed. Most expanded thyroid clonotypes (frequency above 0.001) were also detected in blood, a finding suggesting that blood repertoires may reflect thyroid immune responses.

Amplification of TCR beta CDR3 regions was carried out from RNA transcripts. The first round of RT-PCR for the TCR CDR3 was performed with the HTBI primer set and the Qiagen OneStep RT-PCR kit. A second multiplex PCR round built the libraries, followed by size selection and purification. The libraries were sequenced on an Illumina HiSeq2000 using paired-end 100 bp reads. Regarding the original processing steps: Raw data were processed with SOAPnuke, discarding reads with adapters, uncalled bases, mean Phred below 15, or no exact constant-primer or identifier match. COPE v1.2.5 was used to merge high-quality paired reads, and clonotypes were defined as unique nucleotide sequences. Clonotypes were aligned to IMGT TRBV, TRBD and TRBJ reference segments using MiTCR v1.1. Analysis was restricted to V-J combinations with a frequency above 0.0001, which covered roughly 99% of repertoires. A TCS score was defined as the ratio of F50 (clonal expansion) to E x V (chaos), with BLOSUM62-based TCRdist applied between CDR3 peptides within each V-J. Welch's t-statistics and random forest reduced fewer than 550 V-J features to 13, which were used in a naive Bayes classifier (R e1071). TCRdb reprocessing: public reads trimmed at Q25 with fastp, clones called with MiXCR, in-frame beta chains kept. A single entry per CDR3 protein holds the most common genes and DNA from its merged rows. These V and J calls originate from TCRdb's pipeline instead of the authors' own analysis. A total of around 400,000 distinct CDR3 sequences appear in this sample, roughly 15% of them only once. Approximately 19% of the sample is held by the ten biggest clonotypes.

The sequence is built from TRBV20-1 and TRBJ2-7; TRBD1 is a weak D gene call, 5 bases matching. The TCR comes from a woman aged 60-70 years with Graves' ophthalmopathy. The sequencing input was blood. The sequenced DNA is TGCAGTGCTTCAGACAGCGCTTACGAGCAGTACTTC. The encoded protein is CSASDSAYEQYF.